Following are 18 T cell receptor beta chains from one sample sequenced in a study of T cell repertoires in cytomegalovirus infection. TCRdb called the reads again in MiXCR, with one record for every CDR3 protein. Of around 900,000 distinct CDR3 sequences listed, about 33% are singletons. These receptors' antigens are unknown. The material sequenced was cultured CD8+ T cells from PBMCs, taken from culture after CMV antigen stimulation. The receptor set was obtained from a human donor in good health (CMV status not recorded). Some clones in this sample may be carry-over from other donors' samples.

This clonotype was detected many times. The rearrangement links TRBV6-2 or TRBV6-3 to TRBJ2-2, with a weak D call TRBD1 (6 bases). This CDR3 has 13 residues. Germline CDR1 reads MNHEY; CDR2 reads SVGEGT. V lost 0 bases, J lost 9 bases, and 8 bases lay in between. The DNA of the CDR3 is TGTGCCAGCAGTTACTCACAGGGACGGGAGCTGTTTTTT. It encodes CASSYSQGRELFF.

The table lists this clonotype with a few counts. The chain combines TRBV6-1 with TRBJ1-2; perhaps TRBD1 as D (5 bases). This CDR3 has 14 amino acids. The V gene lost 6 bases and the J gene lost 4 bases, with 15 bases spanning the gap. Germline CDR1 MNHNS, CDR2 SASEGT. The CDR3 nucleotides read TGTGCCAGCAGCCGCCAGACAGAAGCCTATGGCTACACCTTC. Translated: CASSRQTEAYGYTF.

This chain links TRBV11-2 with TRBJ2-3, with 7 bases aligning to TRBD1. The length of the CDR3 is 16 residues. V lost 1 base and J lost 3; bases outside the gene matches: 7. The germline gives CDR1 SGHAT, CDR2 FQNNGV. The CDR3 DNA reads TGTGCCAGCAGCTTAGGTCCCGGGACAGAGACAGATACGCAGTATTTT. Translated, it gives CASSLGPGTETDTQYF.

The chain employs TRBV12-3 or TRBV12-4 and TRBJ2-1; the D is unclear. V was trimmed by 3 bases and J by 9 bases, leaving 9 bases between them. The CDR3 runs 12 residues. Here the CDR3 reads CASSFRQTEQFF. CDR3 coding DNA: TGTGCCAGCAGTTTTAGGCAGACTGAGCAGTTCTTC.

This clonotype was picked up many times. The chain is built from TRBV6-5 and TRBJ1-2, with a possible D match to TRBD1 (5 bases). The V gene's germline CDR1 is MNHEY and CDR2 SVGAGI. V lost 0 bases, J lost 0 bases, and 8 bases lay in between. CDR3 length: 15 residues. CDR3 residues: CASSYSQDSNYGYTF. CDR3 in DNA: TGTGCCAGCAGTTACTCACAGGACTCTAACTATGGCTACACCTTC.

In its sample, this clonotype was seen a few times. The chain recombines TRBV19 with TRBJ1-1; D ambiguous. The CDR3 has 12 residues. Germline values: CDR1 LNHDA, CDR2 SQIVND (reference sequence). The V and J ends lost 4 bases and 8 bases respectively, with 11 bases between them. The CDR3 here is CASSRGKREAFF. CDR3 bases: TGTGCCAGTAGTAGGGGTAAGAGGGAAGCTTTCTTT.

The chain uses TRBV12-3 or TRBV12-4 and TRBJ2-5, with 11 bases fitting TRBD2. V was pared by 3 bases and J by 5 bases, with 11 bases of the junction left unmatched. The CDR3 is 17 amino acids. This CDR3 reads CASSFGLAGGPVETQYF. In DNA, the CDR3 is TGTGCCAGCAGTTTTGGGTTAGCGGGGGGGCCGGTGGAGACCCAGTACTTC.

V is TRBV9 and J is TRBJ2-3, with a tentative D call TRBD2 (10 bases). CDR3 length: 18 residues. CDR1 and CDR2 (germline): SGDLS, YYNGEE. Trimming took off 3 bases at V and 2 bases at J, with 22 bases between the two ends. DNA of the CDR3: TGTGCCAGCAGCGGACAGGGGGACCTAGCGGGGGTCACAGATACGCAGTATTTT. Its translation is CASSGQGDLAGVTDTQYF.

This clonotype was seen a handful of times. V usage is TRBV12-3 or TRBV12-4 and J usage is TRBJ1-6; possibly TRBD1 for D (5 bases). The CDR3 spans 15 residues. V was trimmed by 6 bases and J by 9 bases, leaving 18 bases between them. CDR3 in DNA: TGTGCCAGCAGCCAACACGTGGACGGGGGTTCACCCCTCCACTTT. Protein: CASSQHVDGGSPLHF.

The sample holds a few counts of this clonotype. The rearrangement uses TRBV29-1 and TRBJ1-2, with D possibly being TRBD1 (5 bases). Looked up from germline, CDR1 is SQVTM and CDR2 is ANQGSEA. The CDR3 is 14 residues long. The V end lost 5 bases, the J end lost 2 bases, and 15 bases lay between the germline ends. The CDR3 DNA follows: TGCAGCGTTCCTGGGACGGCGGAGAACTATGGCTACACCTTC. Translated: CSVPGTAENYGYTF.

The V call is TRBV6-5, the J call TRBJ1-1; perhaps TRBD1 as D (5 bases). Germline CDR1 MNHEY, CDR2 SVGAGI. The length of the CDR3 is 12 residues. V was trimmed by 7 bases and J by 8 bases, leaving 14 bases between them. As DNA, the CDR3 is TGTGCCAGCACCTCGCCCGGGACCGAAGCTTTCTTT. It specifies CASTSPGTEAFF.

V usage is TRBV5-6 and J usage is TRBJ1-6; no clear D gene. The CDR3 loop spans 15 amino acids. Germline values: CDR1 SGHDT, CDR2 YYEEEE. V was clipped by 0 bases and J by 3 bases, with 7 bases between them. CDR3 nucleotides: TGTGCCAGCAGCTTGGAAGGGTTCTATAATTCACCCCTCCACTTT. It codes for CASSLEGFYNSPLHF.

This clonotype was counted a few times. CDR3 sequence (DNA): TGTGCCAGCAGCCGGGGCGGACGTCCGGGACAGGGGAATGAAAAACTGTTTTTT. Encoded protein: CASSRGGRPGQGNEKLFF. The chain uses TRBV9 and TRBJ1-4; TRBD1 agrees at 10 bases. The CDR3 contains 18 residues. Germline V gives CDR1 SGDLS, CDR2 YYNGEE. Unmatched junction bases numbered 14, after V lost 4 bases and J lost 5 bases.

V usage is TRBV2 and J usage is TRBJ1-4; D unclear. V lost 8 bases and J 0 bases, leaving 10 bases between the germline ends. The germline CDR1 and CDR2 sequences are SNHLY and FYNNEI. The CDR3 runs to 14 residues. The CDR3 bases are TGTGCCAGCTTAGGACGGACAACTAATGAAAAACTGTTTTTT. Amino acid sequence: CASLGRTTNEKLFF.

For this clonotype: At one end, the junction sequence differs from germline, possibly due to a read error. The CDR3 coding sequence is TGTGTCAGCAGTTACTTGGCCTACCCCGGCTACACCTTC. Translating gives CVSSYLAYPGYTF. The chain is built from TRBV7-2 and TRBJ1-2; D is ambiguous. The CDR3 runs to 13 residues. Germline loops: CDR1 SGHTA, CDR2 FQGNSA.

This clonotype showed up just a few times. The CDR3 here is CASSFEGSGKSPLHF. CDR3 sequence (DNA): TGTGCCAGCAGCTTCGAGGGATCGGGAAAATCACCCCTCCACTTT. This chain uses TRBV7-9 with TRBJ1-6; the D is unclear. There are 15 residues in the CDR3. V was trimmed by 3 bases and J by 10 bases, leaving 16 bases between them. CDR1 is SEHNR and CDR2 is FQNEAQ in the germline V gene (reference sequence). The variable domain in full, with the rest retrieved from reference TRBV7-9 and TRBJ1-6, is DTGVSQNPRHKITKRGQNVTFRCDPISEHNRLYWYRQTLGQGPEFLTYFQNEAQLEKSRLLSDRFSAERPKGSFSTLEIQRTEQGDSAMYLCASSFEGSGKSPLHFGNGTRLTVT.

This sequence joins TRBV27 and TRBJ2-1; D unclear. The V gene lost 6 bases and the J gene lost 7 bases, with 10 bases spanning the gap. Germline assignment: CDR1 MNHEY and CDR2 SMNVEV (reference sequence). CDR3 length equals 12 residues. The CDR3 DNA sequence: TGTGCCAGCAGGTTAAACAGTAATGAGCAGTTCTTC. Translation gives CASRLNSNEQFF.

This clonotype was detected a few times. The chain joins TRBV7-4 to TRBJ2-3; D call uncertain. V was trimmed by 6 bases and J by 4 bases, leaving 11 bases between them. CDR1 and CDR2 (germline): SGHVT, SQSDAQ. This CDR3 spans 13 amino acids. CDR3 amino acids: CASSSDPSDTQYF. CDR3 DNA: TGTGCCAGCAGTTCGGACCCCTCAGATACGCAGTATTTT.